One sample yielded the 20 T cell receptor beta chains listed below, sequenced in a study of blood T cell repertoires in COVID-19. TCRdb keeps only in-frame clones here, not all; method: immunoSEQ multiplex PCR. The data show fewer than 110,000 clones, about 89% seen once. Sequencing was done on a sample of peripheral blood. The receptors stem from a woman in her sixties with acute or convalescent COVID-19.

This clone came up a few times. The same CDR3 is also encoded by other DNA sequences in this sample. The gene calls are TRBV7-8 and TRBJ1-6; 10 bases map to TRBD1. The CDR3 is 17 residues long. Trimming removed 5 bases from V and 0 bases from J; junction bases left unmatched: 4. Per the germline V gene, CDR1 is SGHVS and CDR2 is FQNEAQ. CDR3 sequence: CASSPRTGGSYNSPLHF. The CDR3 DNA is TGTGCCAGCAGCCCGAGGACAGGGGGCTCCTATAATTCACCCCTCCACTTT.

The V call is TRBV30, the J call TRBJ1-2; tentative D call: TRBD1 (5 bases). Between the trimmed V and J ends, which lost 2 bases and 5 bases, there was a span of 15 bases. The CDR3 has 14 amino acids. Germline V gene lookup returns CDR1 GTSNPN and CDR2 SVGIG (reference sequence). CDR3 region: CAWSRKDKEYGYTF. The CDR3 DNA reads TGTGCCTGGAGTCGAAAGGACAAGGAATATGGCTACACCTTC.

This chain uses TRBV24-1 with TRBJ1-5, with 10 bases matching TRBD1. The CDR3 is 21 amino acids. The J segment lost 6 bases and the V segment lost 3 bases, leaving 22 bases of the junction unmatched. CDR1 KGHDR and CDR2 SFDVKD come from the germline V gene. CDR3 amino acids: CATSDPALGTGEGVKGQPQHF. Here the CDR3 DNA reads TGTGCCACCAGTGATCCTGCCCTCGGGACAGGGGAAGGAGTAAAGGGTCAGCCCCAGCATTTT.

CDR3 in amino acids: CASSRGWKNEKLFF. The CDR3 bases are TGTGCCAGCAGCCGCGGTTGGAAGAATGAAAAACTGTTTTTT. The chain uses TRBV3-1 (or the pseudogene TRBV3-2) and TRBJ1-4, with unresolved D. The V end was cut by 4 bases, the J end by 5 bases, with 11 bases between. The CDR3 loop spans 14 amino acids. Germline lookup yields CDR1 LGHDT and CDR2 YNNKEL (reference sequence).

About this clone: A junction end diverges from the germline sequence, so it may reflect a read error. The rearrangement uses TRBV6-6 and TRBJ1-3; D is ambiguous. The V gene's germline CDR1 is MNHNY and CDR2 SVGAGI (reference sequence). This CDR3 contains 15 residues. Written as DNA, the CDR3 is TGTGCCAGCAGTAACTCCCCAGGAACAGGAAACACCATATATTTT. Encoded protein: CASSNSPGTGNTIYF.

The V gene is TRBV5-1, the J gene TRBJ1-4; 7 bases line up with TRBD1. The length of the CDR3 is 17 residues. With 8 bases clipped from V and 0 bases from J, the junction kept 13 bases outside the gene matches. Germline CDR1 is SGHRS and CDR2 is YFSETQ. CDR3 loop: CASATGRLPSTNEKLFF. CDR3 sequence (DNA): TGCGCCAGTGCGACAGGGCGCTTACCCTCAACTAATGAAAAACTGTTTTTT.

The chain combines TRBV19 with TRBJ2-3; D gene ambiguous. The CDR3 extends over 14 amino acids. CDR1 and CDR2 (germline): LNHDA, SQIVND (reference sequence). Trimming shortened V by 3 bases and J by 2 bases, and 9 bases separated the two germline ends. DNA for the CDR3: TGTGCCAGTAGTATCAACACCCTCACAGATACGCAGTATTTT. It codes for CASSINTLTDTQYF.

The chain combines TRBV4-1 with TRBJ2-1; no reliable D call. The CDR3 has 16 amino acids. Trimming cost V 1 base and J 0 bases, with 10 bases left between them. Germline loops: CDR1 MGHRA, CDR2 YSYEKL. The CDR3 region is CASSQGLRSSYNEQFF. DNA for the CDR3: TGCGCCAGCAGCCAAGGACTGCGGAGCTCCTACAATGAGCAGTTCTTC.

This clone came up once. The chain has TRBV7-9 and TRBJ1-1, with 8 bases that match TRBD1. Germline V CDR1 and CDR2: SEHNR, FQNEAQ (reference sequence). The CDR3 totals 14 residues. V shed 3 bases, J shed 5 bases, and the junction held 5 bases outside the gene matches. CDR3 nucleotide sequence: TGTGCCAGCAGCTTTTCAGGGGGCAATACTGAAGCTTTCTTT. Translating it yields CASSFSGGNTEAFF.

The chain has TRBV19 and TRBJ1-5; D is perhaps TRBD1 (5 bases). The length of the CDR3 is 15 residues. With 3 bases removed from V and 3 bases from J, the gap between germline ends came to 12 bases. Germline CDR1 reads LNHDA; CDR2 reads SQIVND (reference sequence). The CDR3 sequence: CASSMTAIFNQPQHF. The CDR3 region has the DNA TGTGCCAGTAGTATGACAGCGATCTTCAATCAGCCCCAGCATTTT.

CDR3 amino acids: CSVPRASGRFYNEQFF. The CDR3 DNA reads as TGCAGCGTTCCGAGGGCTAGCGGGAGATTCTACAATGAGCAGTTCTTC. The chain links TRBV29-1 to TRBJ2-1; 10 bases align to TRBD2. V gave up 5 bases and J gave up 3 bases; unmatched junction bases: 10. This CDR3 region has 16 residues. The germline CDR1 and CDR2 sequences are SQVTM and ANQGSEA.

The chain couples TRBV10-1 to TRBJ1-4; no definite D call. The CDR3 consists of 13 residues. Trimming cost V 2 bases and J 5 bases, with 6 bases left between them. CDR1 and CDR2 (germline): WNHNN, SYGVQD (reference sequence). CDR3 bases: TGCGCCAGCAGTGAGGGCGGGAATGAAAAACTGTTTTTT. It specifies CASSEGGNEKLFF.

CDR3 DNA sequence: TGTGCCAGTAGTATAGACAGGGACAATCAGCCCCAGCATTTT. Amino acids: CASSIDRDNQPQHF. The chain carries TRBV19 and TRBJ1-5; D might be TRBD1 (5 bases). The CDR3 totals 14 residues. From germline, CDR1 is LNHDA and CDR2 SQIVND (reference sequence). The V end lost 0 bases, the J end lost 3 bases, and 6 bases lay between the germline ends.

Only one count was recorded for this clone. The chain links TRBV19 to TRBJ1-5, with TRBD1 as a possible D gene (5 bases). The length of the CDR3 is 16 residues. V lost 3 bases, J lost 0 bases, and 12 bases lay in between. Germline V gene data show CDR1 as LNHDA and CDR2 as SQIVND (reference sequence). CDR3: CASSMGRVSSNQPQHF. CDR3 nucleotide sequence: TGTGCCAGTAGTATGGGCAGGGTGTCTAGCAATCAGCCCCAGCATTTT.

CDR3 sequence reads: CASSLGYSGSDEQFF. DNA for the CDR3: TGTGCCAGCAGCTTAGGGTATAGCGGGAGCGATGAGCAGTTCTTC. The V and J genes are TRBV7-6 and TRBJ2-1; 9 bases align to TRBD2. The germline V gene has CDR1 SGHVS and CDR2 FNYEAQ. The junction had 6 bases not matched to a gene; V was cut back by 1 base and J by 8 bases. The CDR3 contains 15 residues.

This clone came up once. J is TRBJ1-5 and V is TRBV29-1; no firm D call. From germline, CDR1 is SQVTM and CDR2 ANQGSEA. The CDR3 runs 13 residues. Trimming removed 4 bases from V and 5 bases from J, with 12 bases in between. CDR3 sequence reads: CSVGGLGDQPQHF. The CDR3 DNA reads TGCAGCGTTGGGGGTCTCGGGGATCAGCCCCAGCATTTT.

The rearrangement links TRBV11-2 to TRBJ2-1; D remains unclear. Trimming removed 5 bases at V and 6 bases at J, with 11 bases between. The CDR3 contains 13 residues. The germline V gene has CDR1 SGHAT and CDR2 FQNNGV. DNA for the CDR3: TGTGCCAGCAGCCCTGGCGGCTCCAATGAGCAGTTCTTC. It specifies CASSPGGSNEQFF.

This chain joins TRBV7-2 and TRBJ1-2; D is perhaps TRBD1 (6 bases). The CDR3 sequence is 16 residues long. Per germline, CDR1 SGHTA and CDR2 FQGNSA. V was pared by 6 bases and J by 2 bases, with 19 bases between. The CDR3 coding sequence is TGTGCCAGCAGTTTAACCGGGACACAGAAGAACTATGGCTACACCTTC. It codes for CASSLTGTQKNYGYTF.

V and J are TRBV19 and TRBJ1-1; TRBD1 agrees at 9 bases. V trimming: 6 bases; J trimming: 5 bases; junction bases outside the gene matches: 16. CDR3 length: 17 amino acids. Germline-derived CDR1 and CDR2 are LNHDA and SQIVND (reference sequence). DNA of the CDR3: TGTGCCAGTAGCCCTAGTAGTTCGGGGACAGGGAGGACTGAAGCTTTCTTT. Translating it yields CASSPSSSGTGRTEAFF.

The chain combines TRBV1 with TRBJ2-7; the table's D call, TRBD2, was not checked against the DNA. TRBV1 is marked as a pseudogene. The CDR3 sequence is 14 residues long. The CDR3 here is CTSSFWTTAYEQYV. The DNA of the CDR3 is TGCACCAGCAGCTTTTGGACTACCGCCTACGAGCAGTACGTC.